What follows are 18 T cell receptor beta chains derived from one specimen sequenced in a study of shared clonotypes between healthy human individuals. Selected positively for CCR7 and CD45RO-negative, naive CD8 cells excluded terminally differentiated effector memory CD45RA+ cells. Assay: immunoSEQ multiplex PCR; the TCRdb copy retains only in-frame clones and omits some. This table has hundreds of thousands of clones, roughly 96% appearing once. The sequenced sample consisted of naive CD8+ T cells sorted from blood. All receptors derive from a woman under 40 in good health.

V gene TRBV5-4 combines with J gene TRBJ1-1, with 8 bases fitting TRBD1. CDR1 is SGHNT and CDR2 is YYREEE in the germline V gene (reference sequence). This CDR3 region has 14 residues. The V gene end was trimmed by 1 base and the J gene end by 6 bases; junction bases not matched to a gene: 5. The CDR3 spells CASSLTGGWAEAFF. The CDR3 coding sequence is TGTGCCAGCAGCTTGACAGGGGGGTGGGCTGAAGCTTTCTTT.

The chain has TRBV7-2 and TRBJ2-5; possible D gene TRBD2, 5 bases. TRBJ2-7 explains the end of the DNA better; the J call may be wrong. The V gene's germline CDR1 is SGHTA and CDR2 FQGNSA. The CDR3 runs 15 residues. Here the CDR3 reads CASSLSLARDYEQYF. The CDR3 region has the DNA TGTGCCAGCAGCTTATCCCTAGCTAGGGACTACGAGCAGTACTTC.

This clone is a singleton in its sample. The V gene is TRBV9, the J gene TRBJ1-1; 11 bases agree with TRBD1. This CDR3 spans 14 amino acids. From germline, CDR1 is SGDLS and CDR2 YYNGEE. The J segment lost 5 bases and the V segment lost 0 bases, leaving 0 bases of the junction unmatched. The CDR3 loop is CASSVGDRGTEAFF. CDR3 sequence (DNA): TGTGCCAGCAGCGTAGGGGACAGGGGGACTGAAGCTTTCTTT.

The J gene is TRBJ2-1, the V gene TRBV27, with 9 positions matching TRBD1. CDR3 size: 16 residues. CDR1 and CDR2 from the germline V gene are MNHEY and SMNVEV (reference sequence). V trimming: 6 bases; J trimming: 4 bases; junction bases outside the gene matches: 10. The CDR3 nucleotides read TGTGCCAGCAGACCGGGAACAGGGGGCAAGTACAATGAGCAGTTCTTC. Encoded protein: CASRPGTGGKYNEQFF.

The chain has TRBV4-1 and TRBJ1-3, with a weak D call TRBD1 (5 bases). This CDR3 spans 16 amino acids. The germline gives CDR1 MGHRA, CDR2 YSYEKL. V dropped 0 bases and J dropped 3 bases, with 12 bases sitting between them. The CDR3 coding sequence is TGCGCCAGCAGCCAAGATTTCAGGGAGGTTGGAAACACCATATATTTT. It is translated as CASSQDFREVGNTIYF.

The J gene is TRBJ2-1, the V gene TRBV19; perhaps TRBD1 as D (5 bases). V lost 2 bases and J lost 0, with 20 bases in between. CDR3 length: 19 amino acids. Germline values: CDR1 LNHDA, CDR2 SQIVND (reference sequence). CDR3 protein: CASSIRSFGGASSYNEQFF. The CDR3, as DNA: TGTGCCAGTAGTATAAGGAGTTTCGGTGGGGCAAGCTCCTACAATGAGCAGTTCTTC.

The chain links TRBV5-6 to TRBJ1-1; a possible D gene is TRBD1 (6 bases). Germline V gene lookup returns CDR1 SGHDT and CDR2 YYEEEE. The CDR3 is made up of 15 amino acids. V shed 0 bases and J shed 1 base, with 10 bases lying between them. The CDR3: CASSLGTASNTEAFF. The CDR3 DNA reads as TGTGCCAGCAGCTTGGGGACAGCTTCGAACACTGAAGCTTTCTTT. The full variable domain, rest sourced from reference TRBV5-6 and TRBJ1-1, is DAGVTQSPTHLIKTRGQQVTLRCSPKSGHDTVSWYQQALGQGPQFIFQYYEEEERQRGNFPDRFSGHQFPNYSSELNVNALLLGDSALYLCASSLGTASNTEAFFGQGTRLTVV.

This clone was counted a single time. V is TRBV19 and J is TRBJ1-5; no clear D gene. CDR3 size: 14 residues. V lost 1 base, J lost 4 bases, and 8 bases lay in between. Germline loops: CDR1 LNHDA, CDR2 SQIVND (reference sequence). The CDR3 region has the DNA TGTGCCAGTAGTATAGTTACGGCAAATCAGCCCCAGCATTTT. It specifies CASSIVTANQPQHF.

This sequence joins TRBV2 and TRBJ2-3; D is unclear. Between the trimmed V and J ends, which lost 6 bases and 6 bases, there was a span of 13 bases. The CDR3 extends over 13 amino acids. CDR1 is SNHLY and CDR2 is FYNNEI in the germline V gene. CDR3 region: CASRSGEPDTQYF. Written as DNA, the CDR3 is TGTGCCAGCAGGAGTGGAGAACCTGATACGCAGTATTTT. Combining the CDR3 with reference TRBV2 and TRBJ2-3 gives the whole variable domain EPEVTQTPSHQVTQMGQEVILRCVPISNHLYFYWYRQILGQKVEFLVSFYNNEISEKSEIFDDQFSVERPDGSNFTLKIRSTKLEDSAMYFCASRSGEPDTQYFGPGTRLTVL.

This clone showed up just once. J is TRBJ1-2 and V is TRBV4-1, with no clear D. The germline V and J ends were trimmed by 1 base and 4 bases, with 7 bases remaining between them. The CDR3 is 13 amino acids. Germline loops: CDR1 MGHRA, CDR2 YSYEKL. The CDR3, as DNA: TGCGCCAGCAGCCAAGTTGCCAGCTATGGCTACACCTTC. Translated: CASSQVASYGYTF.

The chain employs TRBV9 and TRBJ2-1; no clear D gene. V dropped 0 bases and J dropped 6 bases, with 13 bases sitting between them. CDR1 is SGDLS, CDR2 YYNGEE, per germline. This CDR3 comprises 15 residues. In DNA, the CDR3 is TGTGCCAGCAGCGTAGCTGGAGACACGGGCAATGAGCAGTTCTTC. Its translation is CASSVAGDTGNEQFF.

The table lists this clone with a count of one. In the same sample, other DNA sequences code for this CDR3. The chain uses TRBV5-4 and TRBJ2-7, with 10 bases that match TRBD1. This CDR3 contains 14 residues. CDR1 SGHNT and CDR2 YYREEE come from the germline V gene (reference sequence). The ends lost 4 bases at V and 2 bases at J; junction bases unmatched: 3. The chain's CDR3 is CASSGDRGPYEQYF. The CDR3, as DNA: TGTGCCAGCAGCGGGGACAGGGGCCCCTACGAGCAGTACTTC.

The gene calls are TRBV9 and TRBJ2-1; D unclear. V lost 4 bases to trimming and J lost 4 bases, with 21 bases between them. Germline CDR1 and CDR2: SGDLS and YYNGEE. CDR3 length equals 17 residues. The CDR3 loop reads CASSLDVFPFEYNEQFF. Written as DNA, the CDR3 is TGTGCCAGCAGCCTAGACGTCTTCCCTTTCGAGTACAATGAGCAGTTCTTC.

The chain couples TRBV28 to TRBJ1-1, with D unresolved. The V gene lost 1 base and the J gene lost 5 bases, with 14 bases spanning the gap. Germline V CDR1 and CDR2: MDHEN, SYDVKM. This CDR3 region has 15 residues. The CDR3 region is CASSLFTAGGTEAFF. In nucleotides, the CDR3 is TGTGCCAGCAGTTTATTTACAGCGGGTGGAACTGAAGCTTTCTTT.

CDR3 in amino acids: CASSSVSSYNEQFF. DNA for the CDR3: TGTGCCAGCAGTTCCGTTAGCTCCTACAATGAGCAGTTCTTC. V is TRBV27 and J is TRBJ2-1; D call uncertain. Germline CDR1 and CDR2: MNHEY and SMNVEV (reference sequence). The V end was cut by 4 bases, the J end by 0 bases, with 7 bases between. The CDR3 contains 14 residues.

The chain is built from TRBV28 and TRBJ2-5; D unclear. The CDR3 sequence is 17 residues long. V was pared by 0 bases and J by 1 base, with 15 bases between. Per the germline V gene, CDR1 is MDHEN and CDR2 is SYDVKM. CDR3 bases: TGTGCCAGCAGTTTATGGGAGACGGATTCTGGCCAAGAGACCCAGTACTTC. Translating it yields CASSLWETDSGQETQYF.

V usage is TRBV7-9 and J usage is TRBJ2-1; 8 positions match TRBD2. The CDR3 spans 16 residues. Germline CDR1 and CDR2: SEHNR and FQNEAQ (reference sequence). Trimming took 1 base from V and 4 from J; bases not matched to a gene: 6. The CDR3 DNA is TGTGCCAGCAGCTTAGGGCGGGAGGTTCGGTACAATGAGCAGTTCTTC. Translated: CASSLGREVRYNEQFF.

This clone was seen only once. The chain recombines TRBV28 with TRBJ1-2; 10 nucleotides agree with TRBD1. CDR3 length equals 15 residues. With 6 bases clipped from V and 7 bases from J, the junction kept 11 bases outside the gene matches. Germline lookup yields CDR1 MDHEN and CDR2 SYDVKM. CDR3 DNA: TGTGCCAGCAGGGAACCCGGACAGGGGGATCCTGGCTACACCTTC. This gives the protein CASREPGQGDPGYTF.